These 30 T cell receptor beta chains were sequenced from one sample in a study of shared clonotypes between healthy human individuals. Naive CD8 cells comprised CD45RO-negative, CCR7-positively selected cells, excluding terminally differentiated effector memory CD45RA+ cells. Here immunoSEQ multiplex PCR was the method, and the copy in TCRdb shows in-frame clones only, minus some. The repertoire holds hundreds of thousands of clones, roughly 96% seen once, with 0.11% in the top ten. The sequenced sample consisted of naive CD8+ T cells sorted from blood. The source is a woman in her 30s in good health.

The rearrangement joins TRBV28 to TRBJ2-1; possibly TRBD1 for D (8 bases). The length of the CDR3 is 16 residues. Germline CDR1 is MDHEN and CDR2 is SYDVKM. Trimming removed 5 bases from V and 1 base from J, with 15 bases in between. The CDR3 nucleotides read TGTGCCAGCAGTGACAGGGGAGGGGAGTCCTACAATGAGCAGTTCTTC. Its translation: CASSDRGGESYNEQFF.

The rearrangement links TRBV4-1 to TRBJ2-1; D is possibly TRBD2 (6 bases). The CDR3 totals 12 residues. Trimming shortened V by 4 bases and J by 8 bases, and 9 bases separated the two germline ends. Germline V lookup: CDR1 MGHRA, CDR2 YSYEKL. For the CDR3, the DNA is TGCGCCAGCAGCCCGGGACTTGATGAGCAGTTCTTC. This translates into CASSPGLDEQFF.

This chain links TRBV29-1 with TRBJ2-3; the D call may be TRBD1 or TRBD2 (6 bases each). V was shortened by 4 bases and J by 5 bases, with 16 bases between the two germline ends. The length of the CDR3 is 14 residues. Germline values: CDR1 SQVTM, CDR2 ANQGSEA. The DNA for the CDR3 is TGCAGCGTTGCACCTCTGGGGGGCAGAGATACGCAGTATTTT. Translating gives CSVAPLGGRDTQYF.

The chain couples TRBV28 to TRBJ2-3, with TRBD2 identical over 12 bases. This CDR3 has 15 residues. V was clipped by 5 bases and J by 8 bases; unmatched bases: 8. CDR1 is MDHEN, CDR2 SYDVKM, per germline. CDR3 residues: CASSLRLAGAFTQYF. The CDR3 DNA follows: TGTGCCAGCAGTCTGAGACTAGCGGGAGCCTTTACGCAGTATTTT.

This chain links TRBV9 with TRBJ1-1; possibly TRBD1 for D (6 bases). CDR3 length: 15 amino acids. Germline CDR1 is SGDLS and CDR2 is YYNGEE. Trimming left V 0 bases short and J 4 bases short, with 13 bases between. The chain's CDR3 is CASSVGGLGGTEAFF. CDR3 sequence (DNA): TGTGCCAGCAGCGTAGGTGGCTTAGGGGGCACTGAAGCTTTCTTT.

The chain is built from TRBV19 and TRBJ1-2; possible D gene TRBD1, 5 bases. The CDR3 covers 12 residues. The germline V and J ends were trimmed by 6 bases and 7 bases, with 12 bases remaining between them. Germline CDR1 and CDR2: LNHDA and SQIVND (reference sequence). CDR3 sequence (DNA): TGTGCCAGTAGGCTCGACAGCCCTGGCTACACCTTC. It codes for CASRLDSPGYTF.

This clone was detected only once. The J gene is TRBJ2-1, the V gene TRBV2, with 10 bases matching TRBD2. Looked up from germline, CDR1 is SNHLY and CDR2 is FYNNEI. The CDR3 spans 13 residues. V shed 4 bases, J shed 8 bases, and the junction held 2 bases outside the gene matches. The CDR3 protein is CASSGGTSDEQFF. CDR3 nucleotides: TGTGCCAGCAGTGGTGGGACTAGCGATGAGCAGTTCTTC.

This sequence joins TRBV27 and TRBJ2-1; TRBD1 is a possible D gene (5 bases). The V gene lost 5 bases and the J gene lost 2 bases, with 7 bases spanning the gap. The CDR3 is 13 amino acids. Germline CDR1 reads MNHEY; CDR2 reads SMNVEV (reference sequence). The CDR3: CASSVTAYNEQFF. DNA of the CDR3: TGTGCCAGCAGTGTGACAGCCTACAATGAGCAGTTCTTC.

The genes are TRBV5-4 and TRBJ1-1; 7 bases line up with TRBD1. CDR1 and CDR2 (germline): SGHNT, YYREEE (reference sequence). With V trimmed by 4 bases and J by 0 bases, 9 bases remained unmatched. This CDR3 contains 16 residues. CDR3 in DNA: TGTGCCAGCAGCGAATACGATGGACAGGTGAACACTGAAGCTTTCTTT. Its protein product is CASSEYDGQVNTEAFF. The full variable domain, in which reference TRBV5-4 and TRBJ1-1 provide the parts outside the CDR3, is ETGVTQSPTHLIKTRGQQVTLRCSSQSGHNTVSWYQQALGQGPQFIFQYYREEENGRGNFPPRFSGLQFPNYSSELNVNALELDDSALYLCASSEYDGQVNTEAFFGQGTRLTVV.

J is TRBJ2-7 and V is TRBV15; perhaps TRBD2 as D (6 bases). Germline lookup yields CDR1 LNHNV and CDR2 YYDKDF (reference sequence). Trimming shortened V by 0 bases and J by 6 bases, and 15 bases separated the two germline ends. CDR3 length: 15 amino acids. The CDR3 is CATSRDRGGTGEQYF. In nucleotides, the CDR3 is TGTGCCACCAGCAGAGATAGGGGCGGGACGGGCGAGCAGTACTTC.

The CDR3 nucleotides read TGTGCCAGCACCACGACACCGAACTATGGCTACACCTTC. As protein: CASTTTPNYGYTF. The chain uses TRBV13 and TRBJ1-2; D is unresolved. Trimming removed 7 bases at V and 2 bases at J, with 11 bases between. Germline V lookup: CDR1 PRHDT, CDR2 FYEKMQ (reference sequence). The CDR3 has 13 amino acids.

V usage is TRBV28 and J usage is TRBJ2-7; D not certain. Trimming cost V 6 bases and J 3 bases, with 18 bases left between them. The CDR3 has 15 amino acids. Germline V lookup: CDR1 MDHEN, CDR2 SYDVKM. In DNA, the CDR3 is TGTGCCAGCAGAGGAGTCGGTGGCGCGTACTACGAGCAGTACTTC. Amino acids: CASRGVGGAYYEQYF.

The rearrangement uses TRBV27 and TRBJ2-1, with 8 bases lining up with TRBD2. The CDR3 is 14 amino acids. The J segment lost 8 bases and the V segment lost 2 bases, leaving 5 bases of the junction unmatched. CDR1 is MNHEY and CDR2 is SMNVEV in the germline V gene (reference sequence). The CDR3 nucleotides are TGTGCCAGCAGTTTACTGGGTAGCGGGGATGAGCAGTTCTTC. Translating gives CASSLLGSGDEQFF.

The chain combines TRBV5-4 with TRBJ2-3; D remains unclear. Germline V gene lookup returns CDR1 SGHNT and CDR2 YYREEE (reference sequence). This CDR3 region has 13 residues. V was shortened by 4 bases and J by 5 bases, with 11 bases between the two germline ends. DNA of the CDR3: TGTGCCAGCAGCACAACCCCCTTAGATACGCAGTATTTT. It specifies CASSTTPLDTQYF. The whole variable domain, remainder taken from reference TRBV5-4 and TRBJ2-3, is ETGVTQSPTHLIKTRGQQVTLRCSSQSGHNTVSWYQQALGQGPQFIFQYYREEENGRGNFPPRFSGLQFPNYSSELNVNALELDDSALYLCASSTTPLDTQYFGPGTRLTVL.

The V and J genes are TRBV30 and TRBJ2-7; TRBD1 aligns across 10 bases. Germline values: CDR1 GTSNPN, CDR2 SVGIG (reference sequence). The CDR3 has 13 residues. V lost 5 bases and J lost 3; bases outside the gene matches: 4. The DNA of the CDR3 is TGTGCCTGGGACCGGACAGGGGGCTACGAGCAGTACTTC. Translation: CAWDRTGGYEQYF.

This chain uses TRBV7-8 with TRBJ2-1; 15 bases agree with TRBD2. Germline CDR1 and CDR2: SGHVS and FQNEAQ. The CDR3 spans 17 residues. J was trimmed by 8 bases and V by 5 bases; bases with no gene match: 10. This CDR3 is CASSIRSGLAGGYEQFF. CDR3 nucleotides: TGTGCCAGCAGCATACGCTCGGGACTAGCGGGAGGCTATGAGCAGTTCTTC.

This chain connects TRBV6-4 to TRBJ1-1, with D possibly matching TRBD1 (5 bases). Germline values: CDR1 MRHNA, CDR2 SNTAGT. The CDR3 has 14 amino acids. V lost 2 bases and J lost 5, with 12 bases in between. CDR3 bases: TGTGCCAGCAGTGACAGGGGCGGGGGTACTGAAGCTTTCTTT. This codes for CASSDRGGGTEAFF.

This chain uses TRBV4-1 with TRBJ2-5; a possible D gene is TRBD2 (5 bases). The J call may not be correct, given that the DNA end is closer to TRBJ2-7. Germline V lookup: CDR1 MGHRA, CDR2 YSYEKL. This CDR3 region has 14 residues. The CDR3 DNA follows: TGCGCCAGCAGCCCCCTGGGCGGGTATTACGAGCAGTACTTC. Its translation: CASSPLGGYYEQYF.

V gene TRBV27 combines with J gene TRBJ2-7; TRBD2 is a possible D gene (5 bases). This CDR3 region has 16 residues. CDR1 is MNHEY, CDR2 SMNVEV, per germline (reference sequence). The V end lost 1 base, the J end lost 4 bases, and 17 bases lay between the germline ends. The CDR3 bases are TGTGCCAGCAGTTTATTTAGCAGCGGCCTCCGGTACGAGCAGTACTTC. Protein sequence: CASSLFSSGLRYEQYF.

The rearrangement uses TRBV4-2 and TRBJ1-3, with D hard to call. The CDR3 totals 15 residues. Germline V lookup: CDR1 LGHNA, CDR2 YNFKEQ. With 0 bases removed from V and 4 bases from J, the gap between germline ends came to 10 bases. The DNA of the CDR3 is TGTGCCAGCAGCCAAGATCTGCGTTACGGAAACACCATATATTTT. Translated, it gives CASSQDLRYGNTIYF.

The rearrangement joins TRBV5-6 to TRBJ2-7; D remains unclear. The germline CDR1 and CDR2 sequences are SGHDT and YYEEEE. V lost 2 bases to trimming and J lost 3 bases, with 9 bases between them. The CDR3 runs to 13 residues. The CDR3, as DNA: TGTGCCAGCAGCTTTCGCGCCGGCTACGAGCAGTACTTC. Its translation: CASSFRAGYEQYF.

The chain combines TRBV27 with TRBJ2-7, with 13 bases identical to TRBD2. The germline CDR1 and CDR2 sequences are MNHEY and SMNVEV (reference sequence). The ends lost 10 bases at V and 0 bases at J; junction bases unmatched: 24. The CDR3 contains 21 residues. The CDR3 spells CAKCLTGLAGARSLSSYEQYF. The CDR3, as DNA: TGTGCCAAGTGCCTGACTGGACTAGCGGGAGCCAGATCACTAAGCTCCTACGAGCAGTACTTC.

V usage is TRBV5-6 and J usage is TRBJ2-5; D perhaps matches TRBD2 (5 bases). TRBJ2-7 matches the DNA end more closely, so the J call is doubtful. Germline CDR1 is SGHDT and CDR2 is YYEEEE. The CDR3 contains 12 residues. The DNA of the CDR3 is TGTGCCAGCAGCCCACCGGGGTCCGAGCAGTACTTC. This sequence encodes CASSPPGSEQYF.

The chain recombines TRBV28 with TRBJ1-3; D gene ambiguous. Trimming took 9 bases from V and 3 from J, leaving 27 bases between them. The germline V gene has CDR1 MDHEN and CDR2 SYDVKM. The CDR3 consists of 18 residues. The DNA of the CDR3 is TGTGCCAGTTCTTTGCGGGGAATAAACCGGCAAATTGGAAACACCATATATTTT. Its translation is CASSLRGINRQIGNTIYF.

This clone occurred once. The chain is built from TRBV19 and TRBJ2-1; D remains ambiguous. The length of the CDR3 is 14 residues. Germline CDR1 and CDR2: LNHDA and SQIVND (reference sequence). With 1 base removed from V and 7 bases from J, the gap between germline ends came to 11 bases. The CDR3 is CASSIAADLNEQFF. The CDR3 DNA sequence: TGTGCCAGTAGTATAGCTGCGGACCTTAATGAGCAGTTCTTC.

V is TRBV13 and J is TRBJ1-1; TRBD1 is a possible D gene (5 bases). Germline V gene data show CDR1 as PRHDT and CDR2 as FYEKMQ (reference sequence). Trimming stripped 5 bases from V and 0 bases from J, with 13 bases between. This CDR3 contains 15 residues. The DNA for the CDR3 is TGTGCCAGCAGCCCGTACCAGGGCCTGAACACTGAAGCTTTCTTT. Translation: CASSPYQGLNTEAFF.

This clone was picked up one time. The chain has TRBV28 and TRBJ2-5, with TRBD2 matching 8 bases. Germline CDR1 MDHEN, CDR2 SYDVKM. The CDR3 runs 17 residues. V dropped 1 base and J dropped 5; count of bases not matched to a gene: 12. The CDR3 DNA reads TGTGCCAGCAGTTTATCCCGGGAGGGCCATTCATGGGAGACCCAGTACTTC. It translates to CASSLSREGHSWETQYF. The full variable domain, its missing parts supplied by reference TRBV28 and TRBJ2-5, is DVKVTQSSRYLVKRTGEKVFLECVQDMDHENMFWYRQDPGLGLRLIYFSYDVKMKEKGDIPEGYSVSREKKERFSLILESASTNQTSMYLCASSLSREGHSWETQYFGPGTRLLVL.

This CDR3 reads CASSLLKIGGYEQYF. CDR3 in DNA: TGTGCCAGCAGTCTCTTGAAGATTGGGGGCTACGAGCAGTACTTC. This sequence joins TRBV28 and TRBJ2-7; the D gene could be TRBD1 or TRBD2 (5 bases each). Germline V gives CDR1 MDHEN, CDR2 SYDVKM. Trimming pared 5 bases from V and 3 bases from J, leaving 17 bases between. The CDR3 loop spans 15 amino acids.

The rearrangement links TRBV19 to TRBJ2-7; 10 nucleotides line up with TRBD2. The CDR3 is 18 amino acids. V was clipped by 5 bases and J by 3 bases; unmatched bases: 16. The V gene's germline CDR1 is LNHDA and CDR2 SQIVND (reference sequence). CDR3 amino acids: CASSDTSGTLSGNYEQYF. The CDR3 DNA follows: TGTGCCAGTAGTGACACTAGCGGGACACTAAGTGGGAACTACGAGCAGTACTTC.

The J gene is TRBJ2-5, the V gene TRBV25-1, with D possibly TRBD2 on 6 matching bases. The DNA matches TRBJ2-7 better at its end, which makes the J call doubtful. Per the germline V gene, CDR1 is MGHDK and CDR2 is SYGVNS. CDR3 length equals 11 residues. CDR3: CASSGGVEQYF. CDR3 coding DNA: TGTGCCAGCAGTGGCGGGGTCGAGCAGTACTTC.